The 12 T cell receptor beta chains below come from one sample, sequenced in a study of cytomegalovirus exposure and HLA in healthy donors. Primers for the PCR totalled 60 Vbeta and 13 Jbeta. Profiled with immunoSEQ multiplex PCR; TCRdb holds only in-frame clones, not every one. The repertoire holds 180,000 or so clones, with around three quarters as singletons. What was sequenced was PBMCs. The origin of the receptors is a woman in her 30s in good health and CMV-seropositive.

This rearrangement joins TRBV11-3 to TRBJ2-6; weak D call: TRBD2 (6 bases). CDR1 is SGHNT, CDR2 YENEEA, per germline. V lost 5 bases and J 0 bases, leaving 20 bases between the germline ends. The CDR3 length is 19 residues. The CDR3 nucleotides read TGTGCCAGCAGCCCCCGAGGAGGGGAAACCTACTCTGGGGCCAACGTCCTGACTTTC. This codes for CASSPRGGETYSGANVLTF.

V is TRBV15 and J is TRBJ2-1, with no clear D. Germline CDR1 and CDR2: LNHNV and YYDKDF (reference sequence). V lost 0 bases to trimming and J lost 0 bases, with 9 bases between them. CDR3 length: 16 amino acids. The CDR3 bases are TGTGCCACCAGCAGAGATCGCGGCAGCTCCTACAATGAGCAGTTCTTC. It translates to CATSRDRGSSYNEQFF.

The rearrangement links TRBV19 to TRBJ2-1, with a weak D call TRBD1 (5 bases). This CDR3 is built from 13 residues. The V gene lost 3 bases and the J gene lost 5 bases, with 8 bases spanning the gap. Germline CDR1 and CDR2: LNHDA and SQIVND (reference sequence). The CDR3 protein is CASSIRRDNEQFF. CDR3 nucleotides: TGTGCCAGTAGTATCCGCAGGGACAATGAGCAGTTCTTC.

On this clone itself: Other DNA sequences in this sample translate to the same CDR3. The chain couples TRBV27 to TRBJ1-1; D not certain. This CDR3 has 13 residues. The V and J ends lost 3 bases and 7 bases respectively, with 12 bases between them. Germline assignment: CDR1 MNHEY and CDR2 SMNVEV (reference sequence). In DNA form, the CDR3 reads TGTGCCAGCAGTTTGAGGGTGCATGGTGAAGCTTTCTTT. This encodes CASSLRVHGEAFF.

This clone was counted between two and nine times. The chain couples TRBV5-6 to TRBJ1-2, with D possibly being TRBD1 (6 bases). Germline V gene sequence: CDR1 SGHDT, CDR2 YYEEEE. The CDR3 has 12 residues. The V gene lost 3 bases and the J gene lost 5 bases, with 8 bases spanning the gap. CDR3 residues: CASSSGDYGYTF. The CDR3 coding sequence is TGTGCCAGCAGCTCAGGGGATTATGGCTACACCTTC.

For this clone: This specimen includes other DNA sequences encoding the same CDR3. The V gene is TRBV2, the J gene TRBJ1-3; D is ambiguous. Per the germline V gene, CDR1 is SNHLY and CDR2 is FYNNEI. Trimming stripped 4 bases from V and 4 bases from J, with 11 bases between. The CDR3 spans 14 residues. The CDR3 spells CASSGEYLGNTIYF. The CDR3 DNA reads TGTGCCAGCAGTGGGGAGTATCTAGGAAACACCATATATTTT.

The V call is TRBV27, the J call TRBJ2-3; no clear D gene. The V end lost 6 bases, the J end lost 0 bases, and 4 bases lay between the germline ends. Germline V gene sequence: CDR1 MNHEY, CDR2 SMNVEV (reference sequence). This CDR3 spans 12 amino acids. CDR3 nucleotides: TGTGCCAGCAGGACTAGCACAGATACGCAGTATTTT. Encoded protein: CASRTSTDTQYF.

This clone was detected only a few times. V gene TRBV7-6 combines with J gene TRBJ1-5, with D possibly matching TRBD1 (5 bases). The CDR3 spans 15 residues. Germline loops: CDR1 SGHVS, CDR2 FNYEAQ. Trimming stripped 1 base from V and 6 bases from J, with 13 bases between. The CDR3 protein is CASSLEQARGQPQHF. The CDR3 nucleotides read TGTGCCAGCAGCTTAGAACAGGCCAGAGGTCAGCCCCAGCATTTT. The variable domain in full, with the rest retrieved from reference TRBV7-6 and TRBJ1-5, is GAGVSQSPRYKVTKRGQDVALRCDPISGHVSLYWYRQALGQGPEFLTYFNYEAQQDKSGLPNDRFSAERPEGSISTLTIQRTEQRDSAMYRCASSLEQARGQPQHFGDGTRLSIL.

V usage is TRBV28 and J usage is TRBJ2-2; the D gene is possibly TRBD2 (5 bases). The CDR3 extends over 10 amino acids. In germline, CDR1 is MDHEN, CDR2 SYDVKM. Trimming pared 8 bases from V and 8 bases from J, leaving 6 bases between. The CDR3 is CASWEGELFF. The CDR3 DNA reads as TGTGCCAGCTGGGAGGGGGAGCTGTTTTTT.

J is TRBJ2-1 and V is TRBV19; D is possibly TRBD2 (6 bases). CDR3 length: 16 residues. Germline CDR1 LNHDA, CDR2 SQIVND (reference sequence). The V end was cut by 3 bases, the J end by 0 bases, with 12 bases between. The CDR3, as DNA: TGTGCCAGTAGTATGGGGGGTAGCGGCTCCTACAATGAGCAGTTCTTC. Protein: CASSMGGSGSYNEQFF.

The CDR3 DNA follows: TGTGCCATCAGTGAGTCGGGAGGGATTTACACCGGGGAGCTGTTTTTT. Its protein product is CAISESGGIYTGELFF. The chain couples TRBV10-3 to TRBJ2-2, with 7 bases identical to TRBD2. Germline lookup yields CDR1 ENHRY and CDR2 SYGVKD. V lost 0 bases and J lost 3; bases outside the gene matches: 4. CDR3 length: 16 residues.

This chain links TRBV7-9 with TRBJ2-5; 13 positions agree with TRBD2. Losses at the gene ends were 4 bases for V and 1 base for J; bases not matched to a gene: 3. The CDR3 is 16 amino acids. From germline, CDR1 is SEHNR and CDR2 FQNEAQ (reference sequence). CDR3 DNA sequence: TGTGCCAGCAGCTCCGGACTAGCGGGGGTCCAAGAGACCCAGTACTTC. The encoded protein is CASSSGLAGVQETQYF.